What follows is one T cell receptor (beta chain) and its context. Its antigen is unidentified. This entry belongs to a study of T cell clusters in autoimmune cytopenias. Some 38,000 genome equivalents of blood DNA were amplified for TRB. One tube held mixed TRB-A and TRB-B primer pools for touch-down PCR. TCRdb processed the multiplex PCR reads again and assigns one entry to each CDR3 protein, with no DNA. The listing records fewer than 10,000 distinct CDR3 sequences. General study points: TRB repertoire shifts in secondary cytopenia and chronic lymphocytic leukemia mostly reflected lymphoma, not autoimmunity. Physiological T cell clusters of healthy donors were apparently absent in primary autoimmune cytopenia patients.

The CDR3 consists of 14 residues. Germline loops: CDR1 SGHRS, CDR2 YFSETQ. The material sequenced was peripheral blood. This chain joins TRBV5-1 and TRBJ1-3; the D call from TCRdb, TRBD1, cannot be confirmed without DNA. The TCR originated in a human donor with an autoimmune cytopenia or autoimmune hepatitis (not recorded which). CDR3: CASSIGTAGNTIYF.